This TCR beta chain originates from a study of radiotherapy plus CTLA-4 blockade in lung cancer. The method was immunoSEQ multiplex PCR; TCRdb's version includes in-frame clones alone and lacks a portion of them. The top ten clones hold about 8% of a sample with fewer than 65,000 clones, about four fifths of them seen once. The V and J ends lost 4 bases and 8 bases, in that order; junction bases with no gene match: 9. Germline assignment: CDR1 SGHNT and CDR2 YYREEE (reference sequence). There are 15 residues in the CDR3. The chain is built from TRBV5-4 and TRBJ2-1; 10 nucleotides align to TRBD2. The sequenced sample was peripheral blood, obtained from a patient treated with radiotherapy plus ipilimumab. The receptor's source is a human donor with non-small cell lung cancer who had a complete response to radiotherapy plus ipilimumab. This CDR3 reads CASSQSSGSKDEQFF. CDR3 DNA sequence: TGTGCCAGCAGCCAATCTAGCGGGAGTAAGGATGAGCAGTTCTTC. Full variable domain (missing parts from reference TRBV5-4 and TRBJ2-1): ETGVTQSPTHLIKTRGQQVTLRCSSQSGHNTVSWYQQALGQGPQFIFQYYREEENGRGNFPPRFSGLQFPNYSSELNVNALELDDSALYLCASSQSSGSKDEQFFGPGTRLTVL.